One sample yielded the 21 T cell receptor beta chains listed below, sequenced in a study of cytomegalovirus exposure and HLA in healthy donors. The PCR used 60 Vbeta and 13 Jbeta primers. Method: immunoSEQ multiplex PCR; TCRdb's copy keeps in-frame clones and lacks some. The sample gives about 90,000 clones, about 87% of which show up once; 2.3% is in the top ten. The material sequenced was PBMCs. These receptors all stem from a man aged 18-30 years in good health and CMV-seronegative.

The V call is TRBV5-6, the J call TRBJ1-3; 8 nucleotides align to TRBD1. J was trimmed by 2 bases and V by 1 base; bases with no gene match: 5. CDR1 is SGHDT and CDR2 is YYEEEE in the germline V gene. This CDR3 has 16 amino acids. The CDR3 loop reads CASSLLAGGPGNTIYF. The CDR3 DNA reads TGTGCCAGCAGCTTGCTCGCAGGGGGCCCTGGAAACACCATATATTTT.

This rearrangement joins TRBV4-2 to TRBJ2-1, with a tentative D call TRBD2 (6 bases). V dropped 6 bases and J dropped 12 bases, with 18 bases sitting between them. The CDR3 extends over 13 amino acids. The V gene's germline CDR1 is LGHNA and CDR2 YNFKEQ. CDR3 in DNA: TGTGCCAGCAGGGGCGGATCGGCGGGGCTGCAGTTCTTC. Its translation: CASRGGSAGLQFF.

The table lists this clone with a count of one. The CDR3 loop reads CASSRLAGSQETQYF. For the CDR3, the DNA is TGTGCCAGCAGTCGACTAGCGGGGTCCCAAGAGACCCAGTACTTC. J is TRBJ2-5 and V is TRBV6-5; TRBD2 matches 11 bases. The CDR3 is made up of 15 amino acids. CDR1 is MNHEY, CDR2 SVGAGI, per germline. V lost 5 bases to trimming and J lost 1 base; unmatched junction nucleotides: 3.

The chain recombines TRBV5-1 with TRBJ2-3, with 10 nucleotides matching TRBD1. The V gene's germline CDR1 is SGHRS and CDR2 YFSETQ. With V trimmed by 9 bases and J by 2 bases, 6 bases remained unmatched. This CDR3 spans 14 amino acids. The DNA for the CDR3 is TGCGCCACCGGGACAGGGGTTCCCACAGATACGCAGTATTTT. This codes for CATGTGVPTDTQYF.

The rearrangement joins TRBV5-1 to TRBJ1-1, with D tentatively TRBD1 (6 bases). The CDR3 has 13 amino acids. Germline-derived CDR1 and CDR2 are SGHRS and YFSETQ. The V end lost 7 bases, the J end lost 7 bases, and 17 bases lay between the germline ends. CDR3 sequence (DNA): TGCGCCAGCTCCCTGGGGTCACAGGGTGAAGCTTTCTTT. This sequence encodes CASSLGSQGEAFF. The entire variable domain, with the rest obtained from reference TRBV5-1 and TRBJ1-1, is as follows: KAGVTQTPRYLIKTRGQQVTLSCSPISGHRSVSWYQQTPGQGLQFLFEYFSETQRNKGNFPGRFSGRQFSNSRSEMNVSTLELGDSALYLCASSLGSQGEAFFGQGTRLTVV.

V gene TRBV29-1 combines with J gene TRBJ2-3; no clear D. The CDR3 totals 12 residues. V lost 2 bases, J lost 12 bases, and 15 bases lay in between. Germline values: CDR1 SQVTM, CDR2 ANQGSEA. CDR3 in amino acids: CSVEFPSQNQYF. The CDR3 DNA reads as TGCAGCGTTGAATTCCCCTCACAGAACCAGTATTTT.

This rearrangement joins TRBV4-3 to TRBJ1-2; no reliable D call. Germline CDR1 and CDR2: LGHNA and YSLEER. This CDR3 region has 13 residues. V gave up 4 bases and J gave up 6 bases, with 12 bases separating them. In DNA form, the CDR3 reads TGCGCCAGCAGCCCTACGGGGTTCAATGGCTACACCTTC. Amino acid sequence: CASSPTGFNGYTF.

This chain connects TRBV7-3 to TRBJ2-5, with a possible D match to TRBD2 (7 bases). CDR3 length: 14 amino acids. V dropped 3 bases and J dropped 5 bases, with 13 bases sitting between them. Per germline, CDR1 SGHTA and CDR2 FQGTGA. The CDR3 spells CASSFGGPGETQYF. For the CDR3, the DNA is TGTGCCAGCAGCTTCGGGGGGCCCGGTGAGACCCAGTACTTC.

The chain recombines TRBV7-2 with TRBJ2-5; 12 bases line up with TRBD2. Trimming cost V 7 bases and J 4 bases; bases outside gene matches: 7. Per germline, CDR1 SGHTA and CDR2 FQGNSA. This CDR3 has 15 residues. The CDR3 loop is CASKSSGRARETQYF. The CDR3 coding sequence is TGTGCCAGCAAATCTAGCGGGAGGGCCAGAGAGACCCAGTACTTC.

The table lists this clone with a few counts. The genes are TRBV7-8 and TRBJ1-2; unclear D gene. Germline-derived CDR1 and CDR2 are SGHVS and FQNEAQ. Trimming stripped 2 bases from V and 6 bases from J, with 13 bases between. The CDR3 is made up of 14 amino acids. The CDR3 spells CASSLWEGMDGYTF. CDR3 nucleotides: TGTGCCAGCAGCTTATGGGAGGGCATGGATGGCTACACCTTC.

CDR3 coding DNA: TGTGCCAGCGGATTCTACAAGGACAGGGGGCTTAATGAGCAGTTCTTC. Translated: CASGFYKDRGLNEQFF. The chain combines TRBV27 with TRBJ2-1; 11 bases fit TRBD1. With V trimmed by 8 bases and J by 7 bases, 13 bases remained unmatched. In germline, CDR1 is MNHEY, CDR2 SMNVEV (reference sequence). The length of the CDR3 is 16 residues.

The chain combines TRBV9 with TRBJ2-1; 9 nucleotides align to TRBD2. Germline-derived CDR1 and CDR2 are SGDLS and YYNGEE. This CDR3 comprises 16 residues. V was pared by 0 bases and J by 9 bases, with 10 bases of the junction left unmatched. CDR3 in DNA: TGTGCCAGCAGCGTAGTGGATAGCGGGAGTATAGTTGAGCAGTTCTTC. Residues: CASSVVDSGSIVEQFF. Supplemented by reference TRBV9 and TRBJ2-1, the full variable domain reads DSGVTQTPKHLITATGQRVTLRCSPRSGDLSVYWYQQSLDQGLQFLIQYYNGEERAKGNILERFSAQQFPDLHSELNLSSLELGDSALYFCASSVVDSGSIVEQFFGPGTRLTVL.

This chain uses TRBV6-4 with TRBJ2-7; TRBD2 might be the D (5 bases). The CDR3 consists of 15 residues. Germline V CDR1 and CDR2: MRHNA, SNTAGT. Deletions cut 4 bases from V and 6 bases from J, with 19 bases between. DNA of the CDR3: TGTGCCAGCAGTGGCCCCCAACCTGGACGGGGCGAGCAGTACTTC. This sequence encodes CASSGPQPGRGEQYF.

CDR3 nucleotide sequence: TGTGCCAGCAGTTTCTGGACAGTAGATGGCTACACCTTC. It is translated as CASSFWTVDGYTF. V usage is TRBV2 and J usage is TRBJ1-2; weak D call: TRBD1 (6 bases). The CDR3 has 13 residues. Trimming removed 5 bases at V and 6 bases at J, with 13 bases between. Germline-derived CDR1 and CDR2 are SNHLY and FYNNEI.

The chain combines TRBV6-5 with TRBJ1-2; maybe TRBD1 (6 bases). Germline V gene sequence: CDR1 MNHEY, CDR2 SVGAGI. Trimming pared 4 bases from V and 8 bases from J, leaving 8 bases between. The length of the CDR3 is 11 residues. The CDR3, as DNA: TGTGCCAGCAGTTGGGGGGGCGGCTACACCTTC. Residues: CASSWGGGYTF.

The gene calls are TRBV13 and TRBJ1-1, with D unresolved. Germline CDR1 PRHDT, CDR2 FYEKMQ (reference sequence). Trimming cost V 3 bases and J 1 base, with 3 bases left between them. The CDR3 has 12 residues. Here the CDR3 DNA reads TGTGCCAGCAGCTTGAGGAACACTGAAGCTTTCTTT. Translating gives CASSLRNTEAFF.

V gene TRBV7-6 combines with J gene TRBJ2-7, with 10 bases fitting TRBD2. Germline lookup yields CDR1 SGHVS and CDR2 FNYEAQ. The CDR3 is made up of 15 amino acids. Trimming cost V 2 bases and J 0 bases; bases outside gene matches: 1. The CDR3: CASSLTSGDSYEQYF. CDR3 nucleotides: TGTGCCAGCAGCTTAACTAGCGGGGACTCCTACGAGCAGTACTTC.

The CDR3 protein is CASSYRGPVDTQYF. In DNA form, the CDR3 reads TGTGCCAGCAGTTACAGGGGGCCCGTAGATACGCAGTATTTT. The chain couples TRBV6-5 to TRBJ2-3; 7 nucleotides match TRBD1. Looked up from germline, CDR1 is MNHEY and CDR2 is SVGAGI. The V gene end was trimmed by 2 bases and the J gene end by 5 bases; junction bases not matched to a gene: 4. This CDR3 contains 14 residues.

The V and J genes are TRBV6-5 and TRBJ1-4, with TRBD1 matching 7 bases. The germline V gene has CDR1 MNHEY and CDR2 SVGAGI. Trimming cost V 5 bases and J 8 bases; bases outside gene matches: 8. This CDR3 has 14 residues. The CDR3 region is CASSTPGQKEKLFF. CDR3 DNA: TGTGCCAGCAGTACTCCGGGACAGAAAGAAAAACTGTTTTTT.

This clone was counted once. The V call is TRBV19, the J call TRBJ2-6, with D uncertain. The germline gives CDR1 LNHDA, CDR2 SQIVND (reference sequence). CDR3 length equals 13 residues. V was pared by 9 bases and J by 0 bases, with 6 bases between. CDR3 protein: CASCYSGANVLTF. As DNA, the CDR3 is TGTGCCAGCTGTTACTCTGGGGCCAACGTCCTGACTTTC.

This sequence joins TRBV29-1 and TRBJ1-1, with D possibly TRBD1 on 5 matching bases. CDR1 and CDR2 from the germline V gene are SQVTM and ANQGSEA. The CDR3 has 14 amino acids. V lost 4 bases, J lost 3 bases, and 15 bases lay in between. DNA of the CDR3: TGCAGCGTTGCCCCCGCCCCAGGGCACACTGAAGCTTTCTTT. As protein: CSVAPAPGHTEAFF.